This TCR beta chain was identified in a study of blood T cell repertoires in COVID-19 (TCRdb year 2020). Describing the broader study: Samples covering the acute and convalescent phases of COVID-19 were provided by collaborators in the United States, Italy and Spain. The material from the prospective study consisted of cDNA or gDNA derived from T cells, B-cell-depleted T cells, or PBMCs. The dataset comprised deeply sampled blood TCRbeta repertoires from subjects exposed to, actively infected with, or recovered from COVID-19. The repertoires were released in a freely available public database intended as a resource for research on the immune response to SARS-CoV-2. The samples were drawn from the first 160 participants of the ongoing ImmuneRACE study and from 1,200 or so subjects provided by 6 global collaborators. A de-identified subject ID, COVID-19 status, age in years and sex were almost always included in the sample metadata. Where HLA class I and class II types were available, the types were taken from metadata supplied by the sample provider, not from assay-based typing. The investigation overall reported the following: How much clinical and demographic metadata was included differed by source and by participant, and the metadata was provided uncurated.

TCRbeta CDR3 regions were amplified from genomic DNA using the immunoSEQ Assay, a bias-controlled multiplex PCR. The study's own analysis went as follows. The number of nucleated cells in each sample was estimated by amplification of reference gene primers within the assay. Sequence reads were collapsed and filtered to measure the absolute abundance of every unique TCRbeta CDR3 rearrangement. Productive Simpson clonality was computed per sample as the square root of Simpson's diversity index over productive rearrangements. Drawn from immuneACCESS, this table holds only the in-frame rearrangements with V and J called that TCRdb kept. Clones are partly lost; checked studies trace under half to an unresolved V gene and leave the rest unexplained. The V and J calls and clone size were taken over from that table, and D and trimming were inferred from the DNA. The sample table records a few hundred thousand clones; nearly 90% of these occur just once. The ten largest make up roughly 16% of the sample.

V and J are truncated by 0 bases and 9 bases respectively, leaving an intervening sequence of 25 bases. From a lookup of the germline V gene (reference sequence), CDR1 and CDR2 are SGHKS and YYEKEE. Measured from the cysteine to the phenylalanine, the CDR3 is 18 residues long. Only the CDR3 DNA stays, 54 bases, in frame from base 1. Points on this clone: What antigen it recognizes has not been identified. Base qualities are not provided; no much larger clone lies one nucleotide away.

Participants in the prospective study were enrolled through a virtual design, were aged roughly 18 to 90 years, and lived in about 25 United States geographic areas. In the prospective study, cohorts were assigned on the basis of participant-reported clinical history obtained from a screening survey and a study questionnaire. Exposed participants had been in contact with someone with a PCR-confirmed or clinician-diagnosed COVID-19 case within 2 weeks of study entry. Each participant in the prospective study had whole blood, serum and a nasopharyngeal or oropharyngeal swab collected by mobile phlebotomists. Participants in the prospective study had the option to provide additional blood draws and questionnaires over a roughly 2-month period. Before DNA extraction, prospective study blood samples were shipped either frozen or at room temperature.

The sample taken for sequencing was PBMCs or T cells enriched from blood (not recorded which). Here the chain combines TRBV5-5 and TRBJ1-3; a weak D assignment points to TRBD1 (6 bases agree). This receptor was obtained from a man aged 25 to 40 who had been exposed to COVID-19. The bases read TGTGCCAGCAGCTTGGGTGTGAACCGGTTCACAGGGCTTATCACCATATATTTT. The encoded protein is CASSLGVNRFTGLITIYF.